The present T cell receptor (beta chain) was sequenced within a study of blood T cell repertoires in COVID-19. Study in general: The study drew acute and convalescent COVID-19 samples from the United States, Italy and Spain. Nucleic acid was either cDNA or gDNA, and it came from T cells, B-cell-depleted T cells, or PBMCs.

Authors' analysis steps: For nucleated cells, counts were estimated from reference gene primer amplification. Using immunoSEQ multiplex PCR, the repertoire was profiled, and TCRdb retains in-frame clones only, with some absent. V and J calls and clone size are given by that table; D and trimming were obtained from the DNA. The data contain about half a million clones, 75% to 90% of them singletons. This CDR3 has 16 residues. Germline CDR1 MDHEN, CDR2 SYDVKM. V lost 6 bases, J lost 7 bases, and 14 bases stayed unmatched. Sequencing was performed on peripheral blood. The TCR was taken from a human donor in a cohort sampled during active COVID-19. The rearrangement uses TRBV28 and TRBJ2-1, with 8 nucleotides matching TRBD2. The chain's CDR3 is CASRQGGRLAGNEQFF. CDR3 DNA sequence: TGTGCCAGCAGGCAAGGGGGGAGGCTAGCGGGTAATGAGCAGTTCTTC.